This T cell receptor (beta chain) emerged from a study of blood T cell repertoires in COVID-19. About the study: Acute-phase and convalescent COVID-19 samples originated in the United States, Italy and Spain. PBMCs, B-cell-depleted T cells, or T cells were the source of the cDNA or gDNA that made up the material.

Authors' processing steps: Using reference gene primer amplification, nucleated cell counts were estimated. Sequencing was performed with immunoSEQ multiplex PCR; in TCRdb, only in-frame clones are kept and a portion is missing. V, J and clone size derive from that table, while D and trimming were established from the DNA sequence. The sample shows some 200,000 clones, about 91% of them seen only once. Sequencing was carried out using peripheral blood. The TCR sequence derives from a man aged 25 to 40 with acute or convalescent COVID-19.

The CDR3 DNA is TGTGCCAGCAGCCCGACAGGGGCCTACGAGCAGTACTTC. Protein sequence: CASSPTGAYEQYF. This rearrangement joins TRBV27 to TRBJ2-7, with TRBD1 identical over 8 bases. The CDR3 extends over 13 amino acids. CDR1 and CDR2 from the germline V gene are MNHEY and SMNVEV (reference sequence). With 6 bases clipped from V and 2 bases from J, the junction kept 3 bases outside the gene matches.